Below, one TCR beta chain is given with its context. The V gene's germline CDR1 is SGDLS and CDR2 YYNGEE. CDR3 length: 20 residues. Germline trimming cut 4 bases from V and 7 bases from J; bases unmatched to any gene: 23. Everyone who took part was roughly 18 to 89 years old, and they came from about two dozen US areas. Participant-reported clinical history was the basis for cohort assignment. Produced via immunoSEQ multiplex PCR; TCRdb's table is partial and in-frame only. The sample comprises 350,000 to 450,000 clones, 80% to 90% of which are singletons, and around 2% rests with the top ten. These data originate in a study of blood T cell repertoires in COVID-19. Study information: COVID-19 samples, acute and convalescent, were from the United States, Italy and Spain. PBMCs, B-cell-depleted T cells, or T cells were the source of the cDNA or gDNA that made up the material.

This receptor was obtained from a man aged 35 to 55 in a cohort exposed to, infected with or recovered from COVID-19 (not recorded which). Source material: PBMCs or T cells enriched from blood (not recorded which). The genes are TRBV9 and TRBJ2-1, with 10 bases that match TRBD2. The chain's CDR3 is CASSTHRGVPSGSRWNEQFF. CDR3 DNA: TGTGCCAGCAGCACCCACCGGGGAGTTCCTAGCGGGAGCAGGTGGAATGAGCAGTTCTTC.